Reported below is one TCR beta chain. What it recognizes is unknown. Assay: immunoSEQ multiplex PCR; the TCRdb copy retains only in-frame clones and omits some. The profile shows under 2,000,000 clones, about 95% of them singletons. This record belongs to a study of shared clonotypes between healthy human individuals. In the study overall: Each donor's CD8 memory used one plate, CD8 naive two, each CD4 subset three. Findings and caveats of the study: Few donors limited the genetic and exposure-history diversity represented. Generation of non-shared clonotypes was less probable than generation of clonotypes shared by all four donors.

Germline loops: CDR1 SGHNT, CDR2 YYREEE (reference sequence). V dropped 2 bases and J dropped 7 bases, with 9 bases sitting between them. The CDR3 has 12 residues. CD45RO-negative CD8 cells positively selected for CCR7 made up the naive population, which excluded terminally differentiated effector memory CD45RA+ cells. The chain employs TRBV5-4 and TRBJ1-1; D might be TRBD1 (5 bases). This receptor was obtained from a man aged 18-30 years in good health. The sequenced sample was naive CD8+ T cells sorted from blood. The CDR3 is CASSFGGIEAFF. The CDR3 DNA reads TGTGCCAGCAGCTTTGGGGGAATTGAAGCTTTCTTT.